The 6 T cell receptor beta chains presented below share a single source sample, sequenced in a study of T cell repertoires in cytomegalovirus infection. TCRdb recomputed calls from the reads with MiXCR, one row per CDR3 protein. The top ten hold around 20% of the sample, which has hundreds of thousands of distinct CDR3 sequences, almost 30% seen once. Antigens for these TCRs are unknown. The sequences come from cultured PBMCs, collected from culture after CMV antigen stimulation. These receptor sequences come from a human donor in good health (CMV status not recorded). Some clones in this sample may be carry-over from other donors' samples.

The table lists this clonotype with a few counts. The chain recombines TRBV5-1 with TRBJ2-5; 8 bases align to TRBD1. The CDR3 contains 14 residues. J was trimmed by 1 base and V by 4 bases; bases with no gene match: 3. From germline, CDR1 is SGHRS and CDR2 YFSETQ. In nucleotides, the CDR3 is TGCGCCAGCAGCGCCGGACAGGGCCAAGAGACCCAGTACTTC. This gives the protein CASSAGQGQETQYF.

The genes are TRBV19 and TRBJ2-3; D is perhaps TRBD2 (6 bases). The germline V and J ends were trimmed by 11 bases and 0 bases, with 6 bases remaining between them. The V gene's germline CDR1 is LNHDA and CDR2 SQIVND (reference sequence). The CDR3 consists of 11 residues. CDR3 sequence (DNA): TGTGCCGGGGGGAGCACAGATACGCAGTATTTT. Translation: CAGGSTDTQYF.

This clonotype was counted a few times. The chain is built from TRBV28 and TRBJ2-6, with D maybe TRBD1 (6 bases). The CDR3 runs 14 residues. V shed 8 bases and J shed 4 bases, with 12 bases lying between them. CDR1 is MDHEN, CDR2 SYDVKM, per germline. The CDR3 region has the DNA TGTGCCAGCTACAGGGCGGCGGGGGCCAACGTCCTGACTTTC. This sequence encodes CASYRAAGANVLTF.

The V and J genes are TRBV5-1 and TRBJ1-1; D not certain. Looked up from germline, CDR1 is SGHRS and CDR2 is YFSETQ. The CDR3 loop spans 15 amino acids. V was clipped by 0 bases and J by 7 bases, with 16 bases between them. The CDR3: CASSLDPGKPFEAFF. The CDR3, as DNA: TGCGCCAGCAGCTTGGATCCGGGGAAACCCTTTGAAGCTTTCTTT.

V usage is TRBV20-1 and J usage is TRBJ2-3; 14 bases are shared with TRBD2. V trimming: 4 bases; J trimming: 2 bases; junction bases outside the gene matches: 8. The CDR3 contains 17 residues. Germline V gene lookup returns CDR1 DFQATT and CDR2 SNEGSKA (reference sequence). The CDR3 bases are TGCAGTGCTACCGGGACTAGCGGGAGCCGGGTCACAGATACGCAGTATTTT. Amino acid sequence: CSATGTSGSRVTDTQYF.

This clonotype was counted only a few times. The rearrangement links TRBV14 to TRBJ2-7; D is ambiguous. The germline CDR1 and CDR2 sequences are SGHDN and FVKESK. The V and J ends lost 1 base and 10 bases respectively, with 20 bases between them. The CDR3 sequence is 15 residues long. The CDR3 DNA follows: TGTGCCAGCAGCCAAGCCATTGGTTTTGACTTTCAACAGTACTTC. Translated, it gives CASSQAIGFDFQQYF. Combining the CDR3 with reference TRBV14 and TRBJ2-7 gives the whole variable domain EAGVTQFPSHSVIEKGQTVTLRCDPISGHDNLYWYRRVMGKEIKFLLHFVKESKQDESGMPNNRFLAERTGGTYSTLKVQPAELEDSGVYFCASSQAIGFDFQQYFGPGTRLTVT.